This T cell receptor (beta chain) originates from a study of PD-1 blockade in classical Hodgkin lymphoma. Study information: Each patient was given nivolumab 3 mg/kg through a vein every 2 weeks. Study-level points and caveats: Patients with a complete response exhibited baseline diversity comparable to newly diagnosed patients. Reported findings placed baseline TCR diversity lower in newly diagnosed patients (compared with healthy donors). By C4D1, diversity of CD4+ TCRs had risen significantly, whereas that of CD8+ TCRs had not.

Brentuximab vedotin exposure varied, and every patient relapsed after autologous stem cell transplantation. On this clone: Its antigen is unidentified.

The protocol was immunoSEQ multiplex PCR, while the TCRdb copy is restricted to in-frame clones and leaves out a portion. The sample includes over 25,000 clones, about 76% of them seen just once. The specimen comprised peripheral blood mononuclear cells (PBMCs), sampled before the second cycle of nivolumab. The TCR comes from a human donor with classical Hodgkin lymphoma.

The CDR3: CAIGAQESGDTQYF. CDR3 bases: TGTGCCATCGGCGCGCAGGAGAGTGGAGATACGCAGTATTTT. The chain is built from TRBV10-3 and TRBJ2-3; D is uncertain. Germline assignment: CDR1 ENHRY and CDR2 SYGVKD. This CDR3 comprises 14 residues. V dropped 8 bases and J dropped 5 bases, with 17 bases sitting between them.